This T cell receptor (beta chain) is drawn from a study of blood T cell repertoires in COVID-19. Study as a whole: The samples span acute and convalescent COVID-19 from the United States, Italy and Spain. Nucleic acid was either cDNA or gDNA, and it came from T cells, B-cell-depleted T cells, or PBMCs.

Germline V gene sequence: CDR1 SEHNR, CDR2 FQNEAQ (reference sequence). This CDR3 is built from 16 residues. With 1 base removed from V and 4 bases from J, the gap between germline ends came to 14 bases. In the authors' workflow: Cell counts per sample came from amplifying reference gene primers. Produced via immunoSEQ multiplex PCR; TCRdb's table is partial and in-frame only. V, J and clone size reflect that table, while D and trimming were determined from the DNA. The table records more than 150,000 clones, 86% of them present only once. This TCR came from a man in his fifties with active or convalescent COVID-19. The rearrangement uses TRBV7-9 and TRBJ1-5; D ambiguous. Sequencing was done on a sample of peripheral blood. For the CDR3, the DNA is TGTGCCAGCAGCTTAGTTGACTCCGGTTTAAATCAGCCCCAGCATTTT. Its translation: CASSLVDSGLNQPQHF. The full variable domain, with the rest looked up from reference TRBV7-9 and TRBJ1-5, is DTGVSQNPRHKITKRGQNVTFRCDPISEHNRLYWYRQTLGQGPEFLTYFQNEAQLEKSRLLSDRFSAERPKGSFSTLEIQRTEQGDSAMYLCASSLVDSGLNQPQHFGDGTRLSIL.